This TCR beta chain stems from a study of technical replicates of blood from a few donors. Repertoires were generated with immunoSEQ multiplex PCR, while TCRdb's copy carries only in-frame clones and drops some. In the table there are about 70,000 clones, roughly nine tenths of which are singletons. The J segment lost 2 bases and the V segment lost 3 bases, leaving 6 bases of the junction unmatched. The length of the CDR3 is 16 residues. Germline assignment: CDR1 SGHRS and CDR2 YFSETQ. Sequencing was carried out using T cells isolated from PBMCs. The source is a human donor in good health. The chain recombines TRBV5-1 with TRBJ2-7, with 12 bases that match TRBD2. CDR3 nucleotides: TGCGCCAGCAGCTCGCTACTAGCGGGAGGACCCTACGAGCAGTACTTC. This encodes CASSSLLAGGPYEQYF.